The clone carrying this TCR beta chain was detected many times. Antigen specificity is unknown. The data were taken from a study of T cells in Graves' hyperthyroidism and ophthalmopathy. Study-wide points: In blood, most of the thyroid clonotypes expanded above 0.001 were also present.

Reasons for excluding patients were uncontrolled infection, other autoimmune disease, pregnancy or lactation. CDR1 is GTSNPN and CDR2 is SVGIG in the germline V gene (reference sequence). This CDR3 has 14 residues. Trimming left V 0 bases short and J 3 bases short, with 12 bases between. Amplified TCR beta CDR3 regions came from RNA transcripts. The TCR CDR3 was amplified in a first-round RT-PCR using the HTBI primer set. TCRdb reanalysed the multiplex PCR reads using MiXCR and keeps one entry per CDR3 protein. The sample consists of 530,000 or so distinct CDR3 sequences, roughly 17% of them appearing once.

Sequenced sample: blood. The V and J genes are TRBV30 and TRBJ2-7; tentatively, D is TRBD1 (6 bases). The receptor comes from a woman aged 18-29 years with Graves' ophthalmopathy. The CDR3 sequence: CAWSVYTGYYEQYF. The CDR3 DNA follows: TGTGCCTGGAGTGTATATACAGGGTACTACGAGCAGTACTTC.